The 25 T cell receptor beta chains below come from one sample, sequenced in a study of blood T cell repertoires in COVID-19. The assay was immunoSEQ multiplex PCR, and TCRdb's table has in-frame clones only and misses some. The sample holds a few hundred thousand clones, 75% to 90% seen once. The sample comprised PBMCs or T cells enriched from blood (not recorded which). Receptors originate from a man younger than 35 who had recovered from COVID-19.

This chain uses TRBV9 with TRBJ1-5, with 7 nucleotides matching TRBD1. The germline gives CDR1 SGDLS, CDR2 YYNGEE. The CDR3 has 19 residues. After removal of 3 bases from V and 2 bases from J, the junction contained 17 bases not matched to a gene. The CDR3 DNA sequence: TGTGCCAGCAGCGGTGGTGGACAGGCCGACCGAGCGGGCAATCAGCCCCAGCATTTT. This codes for CASSGGGQADRAGNQPQHF.

J is TRBJ2-2 and V is TRBV2; TRBD2 matches at 8 bases. V lost 6 bases to trimming and J lost 4 bases; unmatched junction nucleotides: 7. The CDR3 sequence is 15 residues long. The germline V gene encodes CDR1 SNHLY and CDR2 FYNNEI. This chain's CDR3 is CASRPGLAPTGELFF. CDR3 nucleotide sequence: TGTGCCAGCAGACCTGGACTAGCTCCCACCGGGGAGCTGTTTTTT.

This chain uses TRBV9 with TRBJ2-3, with 7 bases lining up with TRBD2. Trimming removed 3 bases from V and 1 base from J; junction bases left unmatched: 11. The CDR3 is 17 amino acids. CDR1 is SGDLS and CDR2 is YYNGEE in the germline V gene. CDR3 sequence reads: CASSGDYPVRGTDTQYF. The CDR3, as DNA: TGTGCCAGCAGCGGGGACTACCCGGTTCGCGGCACAGATACGCAGTATTTT.

V is TRBV28 and J is TRBJ2-1; 7 bases fit TRBD1. CDR1 and CDR2 (germline): MDHEN, SYDVKM. The CDR3 sequence is 14 residues long. V lost 5 bases to trimming and J lost 7 bases; unmatched junction nucleotides: 8. CDR3: CASSPPTGSNEQFF. CDR3 nucleotides: TGTGCCAGCAGTCCGCCGACAGGGAGTAATGAGCAGTTCTTC.

The chain has TRBV28 and TRBJ2-2; 11 bases line up with TRBD2. Trimming at V came to 5 bases and at J to 8 bases, leaving 7 bases not matched to a gene. The V gene's germline CDR1 is MDHEN and CDR2 SYDVKM. This CDR3 contains 15 residues. The CDR3 here is CASSGVAGGFGELFF. CDR3 DNA: TGTGCCAGCAGTGGTGTAGCGGGAGGGTTTGGGGAGCTGTTTTTT. Based on the CDR3 plus reference TRBV28 and TRBJ2-2, the full variable domain is DVKVTQSSRYLVKRTGEKVFLECVQDMDHENMFWYRQDPGLGLRLIYFSYDVKMKEKGDIPEGYSVSREKKERFSLILESASTNQTSMYLCASSGVAGGFGELFFGEGSRLTVL.

The gene calls are TRBV15 and TRBJ1-2; D ambiguous. Deletions cut 5 bases from V and 0 bases from J, with 22 bases between. In germline, CDR1 is LNHNV, CDR2 YYDKDF (reference sequence). This CDR3 comprises 18 residues. This chain's CDR3 is CATSPRGRGIRANYGYTF. CDR3 nucleotides: TGTGCCACCAGCCCCCGAGGACGAGGGATACGGGCTAACTATGGCTACACCTTC.

This chain joins TRBV7-8 and TRBJ2-7; no firm D call. The CDR3 sequence is 13 residues long. The germline V gene has CDR1 SGHVS and CDR2 FQNEAQ. V gave up 1 base and J gave up 4 bases, with 8 bases separating them. CDR3 sequence (DNA): TGTGCCAGCAGCTTAGGTACGGGTTACGAGCAGTACTTC. Translation gives CASSLGTGYEQYF.

The gene calls are TRBV5-6 and TRBJ2-7, with TRBD1 matching over 7 bases. The CDR3 sequence is 16 residues long. Germline-derived CDR1 and CDR2 are SGHDT and YYEEEE. Trimming at V came to 4 bases and at J to 2 bases, leaving 12 bases not matched to a gene. The CDR3 sequence is CASSTYRQGPTYEQYF. The DNA of the CDR3 is TGTGCCAGCAGCACTTACCGACAGGGCCCTACCTACGAGCAGTACTTC.

The chain uses TRBV7-8 and TRBJ1-6; possibly TRBD1 for D (5 bases). V lost 5 bases and J lost 8, with 10 bases in between. In germline, CDR1 is SGHVS, CDR2 FQNEAQ. The CDR3 runs 13 residues. In nucleotides, the CDR3 is TGTGCCAGCAGCGCCAGGGCCGATTCACCCCTCCACTTT. Protein: CASSARADSPLHF.

This clone was found once. The V gene is TRBV9, the J gene TRBJ1-2; D remains unclear. V was shortened by 4 bases and J by 4 bases, with 11 bases between the two germline ends. CDR1 SGDLS and CDR2 YYNGEE come from the germline V gene. This CDR3 comprises 13 residues. The CDR3 is CASSQYEAYGYTF. The CDR3 nucleotides read TGTGCCAGCAGCCAATATGAGGCCTATGGCTACACCTTC.

This rearrangement joins TRBV7-2 to TRBJ1-1, with D perhaps matching TRBD1 (5 bases). Germline V gives CDR1 SGHTA, CDR2 FQGNSA. The V end lost 2 bases, the J end lost 1 base, and 11 bases lay between the germline ends. This CDR3 contains 15 residues. The CDR3 DNA follows: TGTGCCAGCAGCTTAAAAGGGGCGAAGAACACTGAAGCTTTCTTT. It specifies CASSLKGAKNTEAFF.

V is TRBV7-2 and J is TRBJ2-7, with D uncertain. This CDR3 comprises 15 residues. Germline V gives CDR1 SGHTA, CDR2 FQGNSA. Deletions cut 5 bases from V and 3 bases from J, with 17 bases between. In DNA form, the CDR3 reads TGTGCCAGCAGCCCTGGGCCCTTCGCCGGCTACGAGCAGTACTTC. It yields the protein CASSPGPFAGYEQYF.

This clone has just a few counts. The chain recombines TRBV5-5 with TRBJ2-7, with D unclear. Germline V CDR1 and CDR2: SGHKS, YYEKEE (reference sequence). V lost 0 bases and J 4 bases, leaving 8 bases between the germline ends. The CDR3 loop spans 13 amino acids. The CDR3 DNA reads TGTGCCAGCAGCTTGGGACTGATTTACGAGCAGTACTTC. Encoded protein: CASSLGLIYEQYF.

The V call is TRBV9, the J call TRBJ2-5; tentatively, D is TRBD1 (6 bases). This CDR3 has 15 amino acids. From germline, CDR1 is SGDLS and CDR2 YYNGEE. V lost 0 bases and J lost 4, with 13 bases in between. The DNA for the CDR3 is TGTGCCAGCAGCGTAGGCGCAGGGGAGCCAGAGACCCAGTACTTC. This sequence encodes CASSVGAGEPETQYF.

The rearrangement uses TRBV5-1 and TRBJ2-7, with 7 bases identical to TRBD2. Germline V CDR1 and CDR2: SGHRS, YFSETQ. This CDR3 comprises 13 residues. V shed 8 bases, J shed 4 bases, and the junction held 9 bases outside the gene matches. CDR3 sequence: CASRQLADYEQYF. In DNA form, the CDR3 reads TGCGCCAGTCGGCAGCTAGCGGATTACGAGCAGTACTTC.

This sequence joins TRBV28 and TRBJ2-7, with 7 bases fitting TRBD1. The trim removed 3 bases at V and 4 bases at J, leaving 15 bases unmatched. The length of the CDR3 is 17 residues. Germline-derived CDR1 and CDR2 are MDHEN and SYDVKM. The CDR3 bases are TGTGCCAGCAGTTTTCGCACCCGGGTAGGGGGCATGTACGAGCAGTACTTC. Translation gives CASSFRTRVGGMYEQYF.

The chain combines TRBV12-3 or TRBV12-4 with TRBJ1-1; weak D call: TRBD1 (6 bases). Trimming cost V 6 bases and J 6 bases, with 11 bases left between them. The CDR3 is made up of 12 amino acids. The CDR3 here is CASSLTGSEAFF. CDR3 in DNA: TGTGCCAGCAGCCTCACAGGGTCTGAAGCTTTCTTT.

The chain links TRBV3-1 (or the pseudogene TRBV3-2) to TRBJ1-2; D unclear. CDR3 length equals 17 residues. Germline CDR1 LGHDT, CDR2 YNNKEL (reference sequence). The germline V and J ends were trimmed by 0 bases and 8 bases, with 22 bases remaining between them. The CDR3 loop is CASSQDSGHRTNWGYTF. CDR3 sequence (DNA): TGTGCCAGCAGCCAAGATAGTGGGCACCGCACCAACTGGGGCTACACCTTC.

In nucleotides, the CDR3 is TGTGCCAGCAGCCAAGGGGCTTTTTTGCCTTCGGTAAATGAGCAGTTCTTC. It yields the protein CASSQGAFLPSVNEQFF. The chain uses TRBV3-1 (or the pseudogene TRBV3-2) and TRBJ2-1; D not resolved. This CDR3 region has 17 residues. Germline V CDR1 and CDR2: LGHDT, YNNKEL (reference sequence). V lost 1 base to trimming and J lost 7 bases, with 20 bases between them.

The V and J genes are TRBV18 and TRBJ1-1; D might be TRBD1 (6 bases). Germline V CDR1 and CDR2: KGHSH, LQKENI. V was cut by 0 bases and J by 5 bases, with 10 bases left in between. The CDR3 is 14 residues long. The CDR3 DNA is TGTGCCAGCTCACCACCGAACAGGGAGACTGAAGCTTTCTTT. Translated, it gives CASSPPNRETEAFF.

This chain connects TRBV30 to TRBJ1-1; TRBD1 agrees at 9 bases. CDR3 length: 13 residues. The junction had 0 bases not matched to a gene; V was cut back by 0 bases and J by 4 bases. Germline loops: CDR1 GTSNPN, CDR2 SVGIG (reference sequence). CDR3 nucleotides: TGTGCCTGGAGTGTACAGGGGGCCACTGAAGCTTTCTTT. Translation gives CAWSVQGATEAFF.

V usage is TRBV5-4 and J usage is TRBJ2-3, with D tentatively TRBD1 (5 bases). The CDR3 runs to 11 residues. Germline V gene data show CDR1 as SGHNT and CDR2 as YYREEE (reference sequence). Deletions cut 9 bases from V and 6 bases from J, with 11 bases between. CDR3 DNA: TGTGCCACTAAACAGGCCGATACGCAGTATTTT. This translates into CATKQADTQYF.

This clone was seen a single time. The chain is built from TRBV6-5 and TRBJ2-1, with D perhaps matching TRBD2 (5 bases). The V gene's germline CDR1 is MNHEY and CDR2 SVGAGI. Trimming left V 7 bases short and J 7 bases short, with 20 bases between. The CDR3 is 15 amino acids. The CDR3 DNA reads TGTGCCAGCAAAGTGGACTTCGGACTTTCAAATGAGCAGTTCTTC. It translates to CASKVDFGLSNEQFF.

The gene calls are TRBV7-3 and TRBJ2-2, with TRBD1 matching over 9 bases. J lost 1 base, V lost 5 bases, and 5 bases had no gene match. Germline loops: CDR1 SGHTA, CDR2 FQGTGA. The CDR3 spans 16 residues. The CDR3 reads CASSPGGQGNTGELFF. The CDR3 DNA reads as TGTGCCAGCAGCCCGGGGGGACAGGGGAACACCGGGGAGCTGTTTTTT.

The rearrangement joins TRBV2 to TRBJ1-2, with D perhaps TRBD1 (5 bases). Germline V gene sequence: CDR1 SNHLY, CDR2 FYNNEI. Trimming took off 0 bases at V and 5 bases at J, with 16 bases between the two ends. This CDR3 contains 16 residues. The CDR3 DNA reads TGTGCCAGCAGTGAAGCGCTTCGGGGGGGGAGGTATGGCTACACCTTC. Translated, it gives CASSEALRGGRYGYTF.